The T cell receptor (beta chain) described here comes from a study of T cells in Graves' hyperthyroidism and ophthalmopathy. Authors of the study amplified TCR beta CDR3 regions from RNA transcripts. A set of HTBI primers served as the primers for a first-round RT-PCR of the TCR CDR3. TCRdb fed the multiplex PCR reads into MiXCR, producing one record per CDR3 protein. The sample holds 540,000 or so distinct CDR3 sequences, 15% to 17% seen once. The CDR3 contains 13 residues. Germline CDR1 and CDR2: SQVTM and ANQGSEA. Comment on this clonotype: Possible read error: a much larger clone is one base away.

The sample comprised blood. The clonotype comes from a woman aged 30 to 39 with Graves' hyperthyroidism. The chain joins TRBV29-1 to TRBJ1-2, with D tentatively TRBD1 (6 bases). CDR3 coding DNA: TGCAGCGTTGAAGGGGGGGCAGGTTATGGCCACACCTTC. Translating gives CSVEGGAGYGHTF.